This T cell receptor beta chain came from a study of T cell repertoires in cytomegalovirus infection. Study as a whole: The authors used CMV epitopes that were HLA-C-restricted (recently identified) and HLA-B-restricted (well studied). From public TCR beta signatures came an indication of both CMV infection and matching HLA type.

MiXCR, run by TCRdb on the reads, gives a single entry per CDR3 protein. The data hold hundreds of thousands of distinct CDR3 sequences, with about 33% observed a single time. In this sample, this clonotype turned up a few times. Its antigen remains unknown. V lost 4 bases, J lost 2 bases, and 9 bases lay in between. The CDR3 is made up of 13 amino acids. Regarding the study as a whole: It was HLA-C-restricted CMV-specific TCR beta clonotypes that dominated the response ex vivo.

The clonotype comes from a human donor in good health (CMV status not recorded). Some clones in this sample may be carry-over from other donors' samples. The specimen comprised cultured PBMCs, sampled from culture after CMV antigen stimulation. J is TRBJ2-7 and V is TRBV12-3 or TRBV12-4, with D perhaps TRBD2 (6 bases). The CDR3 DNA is TGTGCCAGCAGTTCCCGGACTACCTACGAGCAGTACTTC. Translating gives CASSSRTTYEQYF.